The 12 T cell receptor beta chains below were found in one sample sequenced in a study of T cell responses to AZD1222 COVID-19 vaccine. Assay: immunoSEQ multiplex PCR; the TCRdb copy retains only in-frame clones and omits some. The data contain about 130,000 clones, around 90% of them singletons. Source: peripheral blood, taken 28 days after the second AZD1222 dose. The receptors come from an adult who received the AZD1222 COVID-19 vaccine.

The V and J genes are TRBV2 and TRBJ1-2, with D possibly matching TRBD1 (6 bases). With 6 bases removed from V and 2 bases from J, the gap between germline ends came to 13 bases. Germline V gives CDR1 SNHLY, CDR2 FYNNEI. The CDR3 runs to 14 residues. CDR3 sequence (DNA): TGTGCCAGCAGGCCCGGGGGGCCGAACTATGGCTACACCTTC. Translating gives CASRPGGPNYGYTF. Variable domain in full (rest from reference TRBV2 and TRBJ1-2): EPEVTQTPSHQVTQMGQEVILRCVPISNHLYFYWYRQILGQKVEFLVSFYNNEISEKSEIFDDQFSVERPDGSNFTLKIRSTKLEDSAMYFCASRPGGPNYGYTFGSGTRLTVV.

The V call is TRBV2, the J call TRBJ2-3, with 10 nucleotides matching TRBD2. With V trimmed by 6 bases and J by 2 bases, 2 bases remained unmatched. The CDR3 totals 14 residues. Germline values: CDR1 SNHLY, CDR2 FYNNEI. DNA for the CDR3: TGTGCCAGCAGGACTAGCGGGCACACAGATACGCAGTATTTT. It encodes CASRTSGHTDTQYF.

This clone was seen a few times. Distinct nucleotide sequences in the sample also encode this CDR3. This chain links TRBV29-1 with TRBJ1-3; D is ambiguous. V dropped 6 bases and J dropped 1 base, with 7 bases sitting between them. In germline, CDR1 is SQVTM, CDR2 ANQGSEA. CDR3 length: 12 amino acids. In nucleotides, the CDR3 is TGCAGCGTCAGAGGGTCTGGAAACACCATATATTTT. It is translated as CSVRGSGNTIYF.

V is TRBV3-1 (or the pseudogene TRBV3-2) and J is TRBJ2-3; 9 nucleotides align to TRBD2. V lost 2 bases and J lost 5; bases outside the gene matches: 8. Germline CDR1 and CDR2: LGHDT and YNNKEL (reference sequence). The CDR3 consists of 16 residues. CDR3 region: CASSQFSGRWVDTQYF. The CDR3 DNA sequence: TGTGCCAGCAGCCAATTTAGCGGGAGATGGGTAGATACGCAGTATTTT.

In its sample, this clone was seen once. This rearrangement joins TRBV6-5 to TRBJ1-2; tentative D call: TRBD1 (5 bases). Trimming cost V 7 bases and J 7 bases, with 22 bases left between them. This CDR3 contains 15 residues. From germline, CDR1 is MNHEY and CDR2 SVGAGI. CDR3 region: CASIRRWGPDSGYTF. The CDR3 DNA reads as TGTGCCAGCATCCGAAGGTGGGGACCAGACTCTGGCTACACCTTC.

The V call is TRBV24-1, the J call TRBJ2-3; no clear D gene. Germline V gives CDR1 KGHDR, CDR2 SFDVKD. The V end was cut by 5 bases, the J end by 2 bases, with 7 bases between. CDR3 size: 13 residues. In nucleotides, the CDR3 is TGTGCCACCAGTGGAAAGTTCACAGATACGCAGTATTTT. Its protein is CATSGKFTDTQYF.

This chain joins TRBV7-9 and TRBJ2-7; tentative D call: TRBD1 (5 bases). Trimming cost V 6 bases and J 4 bases, with 7 bases left between them. This CDR3 region has 11 residues. The germline V gene encodes CDR1 SEHNR and CDR2 FQNEAQ (reference sequence). The CDR3 sequence: CASRQGYEQYF. The CDR3 DNA reads TGTGCCAGCAGGCAGGGTTACGAGCAGTACTTC.

This clone was seen a single time. The rearrangement links TRBV6-1 to TRBJ1-5; tentative D call: TRBD1 (6 bases). This CDR3 spans 16 amino acids. Trimming took off 2 bases at V and 5 bases at J, with 16 bases between the two ends. Looked up from germline, CDR1 is MNHNS and CDR2 is SASEGT. The CDR3 reads CASSELGGRVDQPQHF. CDR3 in DNA: TGTGCCAGCAGTGAATTGGGGGGCAGGGTCGATCAGCCCCAGCATTTT.

The rearrangement joins TRBV30 to TRBJ1-5, with D unresolved. The CDR3 totals 15 residues. Germline V gene sequence: CDR1 GTSNPN, CDR2 SVGIG (reference sequence). The V end lost 0 bases, the J end lost 4 bases, and 13 bases lay between the germline ends. The CDR3 nucleotides are TGTGCCTGGAGTGTAAATCGATGGGAAAATCAGCCCCAGCATTTT. Translation: CAWSVNRWENQPQHF. The full variable domain, rest sourced from reference TRBV30 and TRBJ1-5, is SQTIHQWPATLVQPVGSPLSLECTVEGTSNPNLYWYRQAAGRGLQLLFYSVGIGQISSEVPQNLSASRPQDRQFILSSKKLLLSDSGFYLCAWSVNRWENQPQHFGDGTRLSIL.

The chain is built from TRBV9 and TRBJ1-1; no definite D call. Germline assignment: CDR1 SGDLS and CDR2 YYNGEE. CDR3 length equals 14 residues. V was shortened by 0 bases and J by 1 base, with 7 bases between the two germline ends. The CDR3 protein is CASSVGRGNTEAFF. CDR3 coding DNA: TGTGCCAGCAGCGTAGGTCGGGGGAACACTGAAGCTTTCTTT.

This sequence joins TRBV6-5 and TRBJ1-6; 7 nucleotides line up with TRBD1. The germline V gene encodes CDR1 MNHEY and CDR2 SVGAGI. Trimming removed 2 bases from V and 7 bases from J; junction bases left unmatched: 8. The CDR3 length is 16 residues. The CDR3 bases are TGTGCCAGCAGTTACGAAACCGGGACAGTAAATTCACCCCTCCACTTT. This encodes CASSYETGTVNSPLHF.

V and J are TRBV3-1 (or the pseudogene TRBV3-2) and TRBJ2-5; no clear D gene. The V gene's germline CDR1 is LGHDT and CDR2 YNNKEL (reference sequence). V lost 3 bases to trimming and J lost 5 bases, with 7 bases between them. This CDR3 has 12 amino acids. As DNA, the CDR3 is TGTGCCAGCAGCCATTTGGGCGAGACCCAGTACTTC. This encodes CASSHLGETQYF.